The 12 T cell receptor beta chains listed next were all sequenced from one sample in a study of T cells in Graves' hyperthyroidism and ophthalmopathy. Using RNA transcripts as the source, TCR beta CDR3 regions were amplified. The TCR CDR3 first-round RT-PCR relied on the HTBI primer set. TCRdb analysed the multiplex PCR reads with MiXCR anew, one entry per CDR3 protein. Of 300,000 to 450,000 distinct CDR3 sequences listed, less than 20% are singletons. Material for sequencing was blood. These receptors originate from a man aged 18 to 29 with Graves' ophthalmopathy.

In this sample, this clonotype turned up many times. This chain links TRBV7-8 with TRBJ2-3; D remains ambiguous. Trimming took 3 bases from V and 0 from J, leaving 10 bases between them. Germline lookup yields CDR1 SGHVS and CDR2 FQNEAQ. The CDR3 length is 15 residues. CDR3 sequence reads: CASSFARSSTDTQYF. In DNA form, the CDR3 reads TGTGCCAGCAGCTTCGCCCGCAGTAGCACAGATACGCAGTATTTT.

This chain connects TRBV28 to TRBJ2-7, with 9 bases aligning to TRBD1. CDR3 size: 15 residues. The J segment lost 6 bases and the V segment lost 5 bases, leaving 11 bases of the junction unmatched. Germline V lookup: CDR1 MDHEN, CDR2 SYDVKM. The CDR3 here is CASSRPGTGYREQYF. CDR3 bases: TGTGCCAGCAGTCGCCCCGGGACAGGGTACCGCGAGCAGTACTTC.

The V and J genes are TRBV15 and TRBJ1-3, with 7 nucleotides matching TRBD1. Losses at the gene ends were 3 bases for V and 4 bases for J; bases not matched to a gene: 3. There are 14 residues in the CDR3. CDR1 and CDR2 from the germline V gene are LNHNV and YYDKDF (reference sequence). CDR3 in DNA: TGTGCCACCAGCAGGGGGACAGCCGGAAACACCATATATTTT. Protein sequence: CATSRGTAGNTIYF.

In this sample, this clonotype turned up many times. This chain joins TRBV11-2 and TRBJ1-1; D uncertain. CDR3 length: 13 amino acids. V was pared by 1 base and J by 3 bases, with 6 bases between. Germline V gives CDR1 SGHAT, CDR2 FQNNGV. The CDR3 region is CASSLAGYTEAFF. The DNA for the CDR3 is TGTGCCAGCAGCTTAGCGGGTTACACTGAAGCTTTCTTT.

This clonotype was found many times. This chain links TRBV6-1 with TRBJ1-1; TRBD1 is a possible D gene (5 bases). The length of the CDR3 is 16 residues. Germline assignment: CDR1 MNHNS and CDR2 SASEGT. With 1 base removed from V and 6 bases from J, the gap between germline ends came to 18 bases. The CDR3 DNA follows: TGTGCCAGCAGTGAAGTTTCGTGGGGCAGGGTGGCTGAAGCTTTCTTT. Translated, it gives CASSEVSWGRVAEAFF.

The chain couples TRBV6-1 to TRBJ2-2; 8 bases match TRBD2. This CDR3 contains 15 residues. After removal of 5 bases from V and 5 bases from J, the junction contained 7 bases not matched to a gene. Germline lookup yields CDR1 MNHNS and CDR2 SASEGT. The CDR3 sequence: CASSQSGGRTGELFF. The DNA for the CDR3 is TGTGCCAGCAGTCAATCGGGGGGGCGTACCGGGGAGCTGTTTTTT.

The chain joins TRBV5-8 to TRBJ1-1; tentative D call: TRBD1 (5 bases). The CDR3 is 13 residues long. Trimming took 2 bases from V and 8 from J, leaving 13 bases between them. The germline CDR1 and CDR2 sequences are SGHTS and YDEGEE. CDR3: CASSFESPGEAFF. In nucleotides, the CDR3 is TGTGCCAGCAGCTTCGAATCCCCAGGGGAAGCTTTCTTT.

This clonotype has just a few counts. CDR3 DNA sequence: TGTGCCAGCAGCTTAGATGAAGATCCACTATTAGGCTACACCTTC. It yields the protein CASSLDEDPLLGYTF. The chain combines TRBV7-9 with TRBJ1-2, with D unresolved. V lost 1 base to trimming and J lost 8 bases, with 17 bases between them. This CDR3 has 15 residues. Germline CDR1 is SEHNR and CDR2 is FQNEAQ (reference sequence).

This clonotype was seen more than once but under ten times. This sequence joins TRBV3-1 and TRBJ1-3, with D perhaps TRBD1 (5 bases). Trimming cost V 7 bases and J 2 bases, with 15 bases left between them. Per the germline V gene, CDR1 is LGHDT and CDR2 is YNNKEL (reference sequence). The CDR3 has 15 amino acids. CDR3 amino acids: CASTPPKGTGNTIYF. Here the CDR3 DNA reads TGTGCCAGCACCCCCCCCAAGGGGACTGGAAACACCATATATTTT.

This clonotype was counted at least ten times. The CDR3 DNA is TGTGCCAGTACCAGGGGTAACTATGGCTACACCTTC. Translated: CASTRGNYGYTF. The chain employs TRBV27 and TRBJ1-2; possibly TRBD1 for D (6 bases). This CDR3 is built from 12 residues. The V gene lost 9 bases and the J gene lost 1 base, with 9 bases spanning the gap. From germline, CDR1 is MNHEY and CDR2 SMNVEV (reference sequence).

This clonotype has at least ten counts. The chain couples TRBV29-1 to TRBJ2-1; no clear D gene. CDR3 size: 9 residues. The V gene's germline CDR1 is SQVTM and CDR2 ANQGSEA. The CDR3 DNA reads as TGCACTCGGTACAATGAGCAGTTCTTC. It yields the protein CTRYNEQFF.

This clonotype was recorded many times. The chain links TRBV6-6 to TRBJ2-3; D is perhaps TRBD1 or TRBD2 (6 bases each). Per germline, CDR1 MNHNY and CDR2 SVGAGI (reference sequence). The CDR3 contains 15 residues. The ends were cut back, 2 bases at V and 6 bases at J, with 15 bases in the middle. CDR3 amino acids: CASSYTGAAGDTQYF. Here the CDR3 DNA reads TGTGCCAGCAGTTACACGGGGGCTGCGGGGGATACGCAGTATTTT.